Each of the 19 T cell receptor beta chains below was sequenced from the same sample in a study of blood T cells in healthy people across ages (dated by TCRdb to the mid-2010s). To prepare the library, 5' RACE was applied. The instrument given in TCRdb is Illumina HiSeq 2500. A second PCR of roughly 7 to 12 cycles was run with a J-beta primer mix and a sample-barcoded 5' primer. The raw public reads went through TCRdb reprocessing: fastp at Q25, MiXCR clone calling, in-frame beta chains kept. Rows merge per CDR3 protein into single entries with the most common DNA and genes. This sample holds fewer than 2,000,000 distinct CDR3 sequences; around 35% were observed only once. The ten largest clones add up to around 11% of the sample. The sample comprised blood. The receptors originated from a woman in her 30s in good health.

The sample holds a few counts of this clonotype. For the CDR3, the DNA is TGTGCCAGCAGCTTAGCGCCTACCTTTGGGGCAGATACGCAGTATTTT. Translated: CASSLAPTFGADTQYF. The chain couples TRBV7-9 to TRBJ2-3, with D uncertain. The germline V gene has CDR1 SEHNR and CDR2 FQNEAQ (reference sequence). The CDR3 is 16 amino acids. Deletions cut 0 bases from V and 4 bases from J, with 14 bases between.

The sample holds a few counts of this clonotype. The CDR3: CSARSQGYQPQHF. The CDR3 DNA is TGCAGTGCTAGAAGTCAGGGGTATCAGCCCCAGCATTTT. The V call is TRBV20-1, the J call TRBJ1-5; D may be TRBD1 (6 bases). V was pared by 2 bases and J by 5 bases, with 10 bases between. The CDR3 loop spans 13 amino acids. CDR1 is DFQATT, CDR2 SNEGSKA, per germline (reference sequence).

This clonotype was counted a few times. The rearrangement uses TRBV11-2 and TRBJ2-1; 7 bases align to TRBD2. The CDR3 spans 15 residues. J lost 4 bases, V lost 1 base, and 4 bases had no gene match. Germline lookup yields CDR1 SGHAT and CDR2 FQNNGV. For the CDR3, the DNA is TGTGCCAGCAGCTTAGGGACTAGTCGGTACAATGAGCAGTTCTTC. It specifies CASSLGTSRYNEQFF. Complete variable domain (other parts from reference TRBV11-2 and TRBJ2-1): EAGVAQSPRYKIIEKRQSVAFWCNPISGHATLYWYQQILGQGPKLLIQFQNNGVVDDSQLPKDRFSAERLKGVDSTLKIQPAKLEDSAVYLCASSLGTSRYNEQFFGPGTRLTVL.

This clonotype was counted a few times. The gene calls are TRBV18 and TRBJ2-7; 12 bases agree with TRBD2. V lost 3 bases to trimming and J lost 2 bases; unmatched junction nucleotides: 14. Germline lookup yields CDR1 KGHSH and CDR2 LQKENI. The CDR3 length is 19 residues. CDR3 nucleotide sequence: TGTGCCAGCTCACCTTCCGAGACTAGCGGGAGTTGGGCGGCCTACGAGCAGTACTTC. As protein: CASSPSETSGSWAAYEQYF.

This clonotype appeared once. The V gene is TRBV25-1, the J gene TRBJ2-3; 10 positions match TRBD2. Germline CDR1 is MGHDK and CDR2 is SYGVNS. Trimming took 3 bases from V and 1 from J; bases not matched to a gene: 10. This CDR3 contains 18 residues. The CDR3 loop reads CASSESPSGRFGTDTQYF. CDR3 DNA: TGTGCCAGCAGTGAGTCTCCTAGCGGGAGATTCGGCACAGATACGCAGTATTTT.

The rearrangement uses TRBV2 and TRBJ2-7; TRBD1 aligns across 11 bases. V shed 6 bases and J 5 bases; nucleotides not matched to a gene: 15. Looked up from germline, CDR1 is SNHLY and CDR2 is FYNNEI. The CDR3 is made up of 17 amino acids. The CDR3 sequence: CASRVYSGTGGFDEQYF. CDR3 DNA: TGTGCCAGCAGAGTTTATTCCGGGACAGGGGGTTTTGACGAGCAGTACTTC.

The chain employs TRBV28 and TRBJ2-6; TRBD2 is a possible D gene (6 bases). CDR1 is MDHEN, CDR2 SYDVKM, per germline. Trimming left V 5 bases short and J 0 bases short, with 23 bases between. The CDR3 length is 20 residues. CDR3 nucleotide sequence: TGTGCCAGCAGTCTCGACCTCTGGCGGGGATTTTACTCTGGGGCCAACGTCCTGACTTTC. Translation gives CASSLDLWRGFYSGANVLTF.

This clonotype has ten or more counts. This sequence joins TRBV29-1 and TRBJ2-1, with 12 bases matching TRBD2. Germline V gives CDR1 SQVTM, CDR2 ANQGSEA. V shed 4 bases, J shed 2 bases, and the junction held 6 bases outside the gene matches. The CDR3 contains 16 residues. The CDR3 nucleotides are TGCAGCGTTGCTCCTAGCGGGAGGGGGGCCTACAATGAGCAGTTCTTC. It translates to CSVAPSGRGAYNEQFF.

The chain joins TRBV9 to TRBJ1-4, with TRBD1 identical over 7 bases. J lost 8 bases, V lost 4 bases, and 5 bases had no gene match. CDR1 is SGDLS, CDR2 YYNGEE, per germline. This CDR3 is built from 13 residues. Here the CDR3 reads CASSSRQGEKLFF. CDR3 nucleotide sequence: TGTGCCAGCAGCTCCAGACAGGGAGAAAAACTGTTTTTT.

This clonotype was detected a few times. J is TRBJ2-1 and V is TRBV6-1, with D perhaps TRBD2 (5 bases). The CDR3 sequence is 15 residues long. CDR1 and CDR2 (germline): MNHNS, SASEGT. Trimming shortened V by 3 bases and J by 0 bases, and 9 bases separated the two germline ends. CDR3: CASSDLGSSYNEQFF. Here the CDR3 DNA reads TGTGCCAGCAGTGATTTGGGGAGCTCCTACAATGAGCAGTTCTTC.

The chain couples TRBV6-5 to TRBJ2-5; D uncertain. This CDR3 is 16 amino acids long. Germline CDR1 is MNHEY and CDR2 is SVGAGI. Trimming stripped 0 bases from V and 5 bases from J, with 16 bases between. The CDR3 nucleotides read TGTGCCAGCAGTTACTCCGCCAGTCTCCAGGCGGAGACCCAGTACTTC. It translates to CASSYSASLQAETQYF.

The V and J genes are TRBV5-1 and TRBJ1-3, with TRBD1 identical over 7 bases. V dropped 4 bases and J dropped 0; count of bases not matched to a gene: 4. The length of the CDR3 is 15 residues. Per germline, CDR1 SGHRS and CDR2 YFSETQ. The chain's CDR3 is CASSTDRVSGNTIYF. CDR3 nucleotides: TGCGCCAGCAGCACCGACAGGGTCTCTGGAAACACCATATATTTT.

The chain carries TRBV4-1 and TRBJ2-5; TRBD2 is a possible D gene (6 bases). CDR1 and CDR2 (germline): MGHRA, YSYEKL. The CDR3 totals 16 residues. With 0 bases removed from V and 4 bases from J, the gap between germline ends came to 15 bases. CDR3 sequence reads: CASSQEEGLALETQYF. CDR3 in DNA: TGCGCCAGCAGCCAAGAAGAGGGGCTAGCGCTAGAGACCCAGTACTTC.

The V gene is TRBV5-1, the J gene TRBJ1-1; D uncertain. There are 14 residues in the CDR3. Between the trimmed V and J ends, which lost 1 base and 8 bases, there was a span of 15 bases. Germline CDR1 reads SGHRS; CDR2 reads YFSETQ. CDR3 sequence: CASSLSHSTNEAFF. As DNA, the CDR3 is TGCGCCAGCAGCTTGTCTCATTCTACTAACGAAGCTTTCTTT.

The chain recombines TRBV15 with TRBJ2-7, with D possibly matching TRBD2 (6 bases). The CDR3 extends over 16 amino acids. The V end lost 0 bases, the J end lost 0 bases, and 12 bases lay between the germline ends. The germline gives CDR1 LNHNV, CDR2 YYDKDF (reference sequence). The DNA for the CDR3 is TGTGCCACCAGCAGAGATAAGTACGGGAGCTCCTACGAGCAGTACTTC. Its protein is CATSRDKYGSSYEQYF.

The chain combines TRBV5-1 with TRBJ2-1, with 9 nucleotides matching TRBD2. This CDR3 has 13 amino acids. J lost 6 bases, V lost 5 bases, and 3 bases had no gene match. The germline V gene encodes CDR1 SGHRS and CDR2 YFSETQ. CDR3 nucleotide sequence: TGCGCCAGCAGGGTAGCGGGAGTCAATGAGCAGTTCTTC. This sequence encodes CASRVAGVNEQFF.

The chain uses TRBV6-1 and TRBJ2-7, with 12 nucleotides matching TRBD2. The assigned J gene may be wrong: the sequence end matches TRBJ2-5 better. Per the germline V gene, CDR1 is MNHNS and CDR2 is SASEGT. CDR3 size: 16 residues. For the CDR3, the DNA is TGTGCCAGCAGTGCCCAGACTAGCGGGGGTTGGGAGACCCAGTACTTC. It is translated as CASSAQTSGGWETQYF.

Concerning this clonotype itself: The junction shows a germline mismatch at one end, possibly a read error. V gene TRBV7-6 combines with J gene TRBJ2-1, with TRBD1 matching over 7 bases. Germline V gene sequence: CDR1 SGHVS, CDR2 FNYEAQ. This CDR3 is built from 14 residues. The CDR3 coding sequence is TGTGCCCGCAGCTCCCCACGCACAGGGGATGAGCAGTTCTTC. Its translation: CARSSPRTGDEQFF.

This clonotype has a handful of counts. This chain uses TRBV28 with TRBJ2-1; TRBD2 matches 14 bases. The CDR3 loop spans 14 amino acids. CDR1 and CDR2 (germline): MDHEN, SYDVKM. V shed 5 bases and J 12 bases; nucleotides not matched to a gene: 6. CDR3: CASSRTSGRFGQFF. The CDR3 bases are TGTGCCAGCAGTCGGACTAGCGGGAGGTTTGGGCAGTTCTTC.